The source of this T cell receptor beta chain is a study of control samples from healthy donors and cancer patients. Assay: immunoSEQ multiplex PCR; the TCRdb copy retains only in-frame clones and omits some. The profile shows approximately 150,000 clones, roughly nine tenths of them singletons. Germline CDR1 is SEHNR and CDR2 is FQNEAQ (reference sequence). This CDR3 is 16 amino acids long. Trimming cost V 6 bases and J 4 bases; bases outside gene matches: 10. The sequence derives from a man aged 30 to 45 in good health. This sequence joins TRBV7-9 and TRBJ2-2; 8 nucleotides match TRBD1. The sample consisted of blood. The CDR3 sequence is CASRRIGQGSTGELFF. The CDR3 coding sequence is TGTGCCAGCAGGCGTATTGGACAGGGCAGCACCGGGGAGCTGTTTTTT.